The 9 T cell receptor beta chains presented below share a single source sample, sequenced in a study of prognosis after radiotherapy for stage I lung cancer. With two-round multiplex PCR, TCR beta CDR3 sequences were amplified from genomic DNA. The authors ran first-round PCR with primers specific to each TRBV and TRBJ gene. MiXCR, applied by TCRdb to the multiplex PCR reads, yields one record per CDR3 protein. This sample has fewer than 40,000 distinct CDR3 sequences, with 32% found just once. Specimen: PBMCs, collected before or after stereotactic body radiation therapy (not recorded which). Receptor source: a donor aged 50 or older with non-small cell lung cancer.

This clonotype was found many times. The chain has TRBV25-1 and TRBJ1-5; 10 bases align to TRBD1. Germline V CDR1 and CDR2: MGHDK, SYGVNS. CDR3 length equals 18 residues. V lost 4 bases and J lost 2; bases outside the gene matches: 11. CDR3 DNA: TGTGCCAGCAGTGCAACCGGGACAGGGGAGGGGGGCAATCAGCCCCAGCATTTT. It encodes CASSATGTGEGGNQPQHF.

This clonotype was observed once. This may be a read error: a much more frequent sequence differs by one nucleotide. Written as DNA, the CDR3 is TGTGCCAACAGCTTTTCGGGGACGGAAGAGACCCAGTACTTC. Its protein is CANSFSGTEETQYF. The chain uses TRBV7-2 and TRBJ2-5; either TRBD1 or TRBD2 may fit D (5 bases each). The CDR3 contains 14 residues. Germline CDR1 and CDR2: SGHTA and FQGNSA.

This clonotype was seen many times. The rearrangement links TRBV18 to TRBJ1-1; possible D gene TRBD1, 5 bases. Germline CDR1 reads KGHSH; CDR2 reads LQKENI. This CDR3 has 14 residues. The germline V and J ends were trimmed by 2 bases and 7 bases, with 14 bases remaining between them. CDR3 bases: TGTGCCAGCTCACCAAACATGGGGACCTTTGAAGCTTTCTTT. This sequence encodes CASSPNMGTFEAFF.

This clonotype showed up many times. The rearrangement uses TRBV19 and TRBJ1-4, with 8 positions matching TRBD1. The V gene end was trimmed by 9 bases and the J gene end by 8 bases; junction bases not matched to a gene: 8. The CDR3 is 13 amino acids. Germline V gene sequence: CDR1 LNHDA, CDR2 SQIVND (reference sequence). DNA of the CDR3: TGTGCCAGCCTTAAGACAGGGGACGAAAAACTGTTTTTT. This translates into CASLKTGDEKLFF.

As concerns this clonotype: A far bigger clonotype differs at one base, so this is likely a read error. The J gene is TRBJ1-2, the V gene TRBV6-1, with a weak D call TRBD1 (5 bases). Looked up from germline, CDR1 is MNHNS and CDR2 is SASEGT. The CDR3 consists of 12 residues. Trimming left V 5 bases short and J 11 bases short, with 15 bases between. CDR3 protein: CASSSIEGCYTF. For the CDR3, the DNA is TGTGCCAGCAGTTCTATAGAGGGGTGTTACACCTTC.

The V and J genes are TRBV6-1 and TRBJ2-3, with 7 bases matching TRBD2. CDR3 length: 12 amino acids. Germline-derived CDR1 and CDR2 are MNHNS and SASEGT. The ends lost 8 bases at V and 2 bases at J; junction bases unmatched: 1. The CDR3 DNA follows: TGTGCCAGCGGGGACTACACAGATACGCAGTATTTT. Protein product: CASGDYTDTQYF.

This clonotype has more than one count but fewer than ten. In DNA form, the CDR3 reads TGTGCCTGGGTGGCCTCTGGGAGCAATCAGCCCCAGCATTTT. This codes for CAWVASGSNQPQHF. The chain uses TRBV30 and TRBJ1-5; D uncertain. V lost 5 bases, J lost 1 base, and 12 bases lay in between. Looked up from germline, CDR1 is GTSNPN and CDR2 is SVGIG (reference sequence). The CDR3 has 14 amino acids. Full variable domain (remainder filled in from reference TRBV30 and TRBJ1-5): SQTIHQWPATLVQPVGSPLSLECTVEGTSNPNLYWYRQAAGRGLQLLFYSVGIGQISSEVPQNLSASRPQDRQFILSSKKLLLSDSGFYLCAWVASGSNQPQHFGDGTRLSIL.

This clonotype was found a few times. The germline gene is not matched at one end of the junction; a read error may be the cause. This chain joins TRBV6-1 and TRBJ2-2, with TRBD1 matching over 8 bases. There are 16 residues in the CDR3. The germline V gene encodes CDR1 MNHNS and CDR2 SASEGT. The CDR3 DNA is TGTGTCAGCAGGGTGCTCCGGGACAGGCTCACCGGGGAGCTGTTTTTT. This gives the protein CVSRVLRDRLTGELFF.

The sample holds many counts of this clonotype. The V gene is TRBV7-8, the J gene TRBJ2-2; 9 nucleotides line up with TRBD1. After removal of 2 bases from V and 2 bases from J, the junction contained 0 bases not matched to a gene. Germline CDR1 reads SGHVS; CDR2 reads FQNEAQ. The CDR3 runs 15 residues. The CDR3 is CASSLTGGNTGELFF. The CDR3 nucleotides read TGTGCCAGCAGCTTAACAGGGGGCAACACCGGGGAGCTGTTTTTT.